This T cell receptor beta chain is drawn from a study of shared clonotypes between healthy human individuals. Study-wide context: CD4 naive and CD4 memory each took three plates per donor, while CD8 naive took two and CD8 memory one.

The V and J ends lost 5 bases and 5 bases, in that order; junction bases with no gene match: 12. Germline loops: CDR1 LNHDA, CDR2 SQIVND (reference sequence). This CDR3 spans 17 amino acids. An assay was performed, and its level was deep. The assay was immunoSEQ multiplex PCR, and TCRdb's table has in-frame clones only and misses some. The sample yields approximately 2,300,000 clones, around 92% seen once. This sequence originates from a man younger than 35 in good health. Some clones in this sample may be carry-over from other donors' samples. The sequenced material came from naive CD4+ T cells from PBMCs. Subset here: CD45RA+ positively selected. The rearrangement links TRBV19 to TRBJ1-2; the match to TRBD1 covers 12 bases. In DNA, the CDR3 is TGTGCCAGTAGTCCAAGAATCCGGGACAGGGGGCTGTATGGCTACACCTTC. Encoded protein: CASSPRIRDRGLYGYTF.